The 22 T cell receptor beta chains in this list originate from one sample, sequenced in a study of cytomegalovirus exposure and HLA in healthy donors. PCR involved 60 Vbeta and 13 Jbeta primers. Using immunoSEQ multiplex PCR, the repertoire was profiled, and TCRdb retains in-frame clones only, with some absent. In the table there are about 190,000 clones, 60% to 80% of which are singletons. Sequenced input: PBMCs. The receptors here all came from a young woman in good health and CMV-seronegative.

V and J are TRBV2 and TRBJ2-5; 13 bases map to TRBD2. This CDR3 contains 16 residues. After removal of 7 bases from V and 2 bases from J, the junction contained 7 bases not matched to a gene. Germline V gene lookup returns CDR1 SNHLY and CDR2 FYNNEI. Written as DNA, the CDR3 is TGTGCCAGCACAGGACTAGCGGGAGTGTGGCAAGAGACCCAGTACTTC. It specifies CASTGLAGVWQETQYF.

The rearrangement links TRBV6-5 to TRBJ2-7; tentative D call: TRBD2 (6 bases). V was cut by 0 bases and J by 0 bases, with 9 bases left in between. CDR3 length: 15 residues. Per germline, CDR1 MNHEY and CDR2 SVGAGI. CDR3: CASSYSQTSSYEQYF. The DNA of the CDR3 is TGTGCCAGCAGTTACTCTCAGACTAGCTCCTACGAGCAGTACTTC.

This clone has a single count. The chain couples TRBV5-4 to TRBJ1-1; 12 bases match TRBD1. The germline V gene encodes CDR1 SGHNT and CDR2 YYREEE (reference sequence). The ends lost 3 bases at V and 6 bases at J; junction bases unmatched: 21. This CDR3 contains 20 residues. The CDR3 protein is CASSSIVLQSWDRGHSEAFF. The CDR3 DNA reads TGTGCCAGCAGCTCGATTGTCCTCCAATCTTGGGACAGGGGGCACTCTGAAGCTTTCTTT. Using reference TRBV5-4 and TRBJ1-1 for the parts outside the CDR3, the full variable domain is ETGVTQSPTHLIKTRGQQVTLRCSSQSGHNTVSWYQQALGQGPQFIFQYYREEENGRGNFPPRFSGLQFPNYSSELNVNALELDDSALYLCASSSIVLQSWDRGHSEAFFGQGTRLTVV.

The chain carries TRBV5-1 and TRBJ1-1, with 7 bases aligning to TRBD1. Germline trimming cut 6 bases from V and 8 bases from J; bases unmatched to any gene: 10. The CDR3 length is 13 residues. Per the germline V gene, CDR1 is SGHRS and CDR2 is YFSETQ. The CDR3 region is CASTLQQGLEAFF. CDR3 sequence (DNA): TGCGCCAGCACCCTCCAACAGGGGCTGGAAGCTTTCTTT. Drawing the rest from reference TRBV5-1 and TRBJ1-1, the complete variable domain is KAGVTQTPRYLIKTRGQQVTLSCSPISGHRSVSWYQQTPGQGLQFLFEYFSETQRNKGNFPGRFSGRQFSNSRSEMNVSTLELGDSALYLCASTLQQGLEAFFGQGTRLTVV.

This rearrangement joins TRBV5-6 to TRBJ2-1, with D unclear. With 4 bases removed from V and 7 bases from J, the gap between germline ends came to 9 bases. Germline CDR1 and CDR2: SGHDT and YYEEEE. The CDR3 extends over 12 amino acids. CDR3 protein: CASSRSRNEQFF. Written as DNA, the CDR3 is TGTGCCAGCAGCCGCTCCCGGAATGAGCAGTTCTTC.

This rearrangement joins TRBV5-1 to TRBJ1-6; D is unresolved. CDR1 is SGHRS and CDR2 is YFSETQ in the germline V gene. V was trimmed by 0 bases and J by 10 bases, leaving 14 bases between them. The CDR3 contains 15 residues. The CDR3 coding sequence is TGCGCCAGCAGCTTGGCCGATGCCTCCCGGTCACCCCTCCACTTT. As protein: CASSLADASRSPLHF.

The chain joins TRBV28 to TRBJ2-3; no reliable D call. CDR3 length equals 16 residues. Germline CDR1 MDHEN, CDR2 SYDVKM. With 3 bases removed from V and 2 bases from J, the gap between germline ends came to 15 bases. The CDR3 spells CASSLTQQLHTDTQYF. CDR3 DNA: TGTGCCAGCAGTTTGACCCAACAACTACACACAGATACGCAGTATTTT.

This chain connects TRBV27 to TRBJ1-6; perhaps TRBD1 as D (6 bases). The CDR3 consists of 15 residues. Germline loops: CDR1 MNHEY, CDR2 SMNVEV (reference sequence). V was pared by 5 bases and J by 10 bases, with 18 bases between. CDR3 sequence reads: CASSTQGNVGSPLHF. The CDR3 DNA follows: TGTGCCAGCAGTACACAGGGAAATGTTGGATCACCCCTCCACTTT.

This chain joins TRBV19 and TRBJ2-1; TRBD1 matches 9 bases. The CDR3 is 15 amino acids. V lost 4 bases to trimming and J lost 7 bases; unmatched junction nucleotides: 8. Germline loops: CDR1 LNHDA, CDR2 SQIVND (reference sequence). DNA for the CDR3: TGTGCCAGTAGTAACTACGAGGGACAGGGAAATGAGCAGTTCTTC. Residues: CASSNYEGQGNEQFF.

The chain is built from TRBV7-7 and TRBJ2-2; D is unclear. Germline CDR1 and CDR2: SSHAT and FNYEAQ (reference sequence). The CDR3 is 13 residues long. V lost 8 bases and J 7 bases, leaving 14 bases between the germline ends. CDR3 DNA: TGTGCCAGCTCTAGTGGATTGAGCGGGGAGCTGTTTTTT. It specifies CASSSGLSGELFF. Supplemented by reference TRBV7-7 and TRBJ2-2, the full variable domain reads GAGVSQSPRYKVTKRGQDVTLRCDPISSHATLYWYQQALGQGPEFLTYFNYEAQPDKSGLPSDRFSAERPEGSISTLTIQRTEQRDSAMYRCASSSGLSGELFFGEGSRLTVL.

This sequence joins TRBV27 and TRBJ2-7; 7 positions match TRBD2. CDR3 length equals 14 residues. V lost 1 base, J lost 5 bases, and 5 bases stayed unmatched. Germline V lookup: CDR1 MNHEY, CDR2 SMNVEV (reference sequence). CDR3 DNA sequence: TGTGCCAGCAGTTTATTCGGGGGGTCCGACGAGCAGTACTTC. Protein sequence: CASSLFGGSDEQYF.

The chain is built from TRBV2 and TRBJ2-2; 7 nucleotides line up with TRBD2. The CDR3 is 16 residues long. J gave up 2 bases and V 6 bases, and 9 bases lay outside the gene matches. CDR1 and CDR2 from the germline V gene are SNHLY and FYNNEI. CDR3 nucleotides: TGTGCCAGCAGCAAACCGGGACTAACCAACACCGGGGAGCTGTTTTTT. Amino acids: CASSKPGLTNTGELFF. The whole variable domain, filled in from reference TRBV2 and TRBJ2-2, reads EPEVTQTPSHQVTQMGQEVILRCVPISNHLYFYWYRQILGQKVEFLVSFYNNEISEKSEIFDDQFSVERPDGSNFTLKIRSTKLEDSAMYFCASSKPGLTNTGELFFGEGSRLTVL.

On this clone: The germline gene is not matched at one end of the junction; a read error may be the cause. The chain couples TRBV7-2 to TRBJ1-1, with 8 bases aligning to TRBD1. This CDR3 comprises 15 residues. Looked up from germline, CDR1 is SGHTA and CDR2 is FQGNSA. The CDR3 nucleotides are TGTGCCAACAGCTGGCGGGACAGGACAACGGGAGAAGCTTTCTTT. Its protein product is CANSWRDRTTGEAFF.

The V gene is TRBV19, the J gene TRBJ2-6; D possibly corresponds to TRBD1 (6 bases). CDR3 size: 16 residues. V gave up 1 base and J gave up 0 bases, with 7 bases separating them. The germline V gene encodes CDR1 LNHDA and CDR2 SQIVND (reference sequence). The CDR3 sequence is CASSIVGGSGANVLTF. The DNA of the CDR3 is TGTGCCAGTAGTATAGTAGGGGGCTCTGGGGCCAACGTCCTGACTTTC.

The chain links TRBV4-1 to TRBJ2-6; TRBD2 aligns across 7 bases. Trimming took 4 bases from V and 0 from J; bases not matched to a gene: 6. Germline V CDR1 and CDR2: MGHRA, YSYEKL. The CDR3 sequence is 17 residues long. Here the CDR3 reads CASSPGGVSSGANVLTF. As DNA, the CDR3 is TGCGCCAGCAGCCCTGGGGGGGTTAGCTCTGGGGCCAACGTCCTGACTTTC.

The genes are TRBV19 and TRBJ1-1; a possible D gene is TRBD1 (5 bases). Germline CDR1 and CDR2: LNHDA and SQIVND (reference sequence). The CDR3 spans 14 residues. Trimming took 3 bases from V and 1 from J, leaving 9 bases between them. Written as DNA, the CDR3 is TGTGCCAGTAGTATCGTCAGGGCGAACACTGAAGCTTTCTTT. Its translation is CASSIVRANTEAFF.

The J gene is TRBJ1-2, the V gene TRBV27; possibly TRBD1 for D (5 bases). CDR3 length: 16 amino acids. Germline CDR1 reads MNHEY; CDR2 reads SMNVEV (reference sequence). Trimming stripped 4 bases from V and 2 bases from J, with 17 bases between. CDR3: CASSSPGGGENYGYTF. Written as DNA, the CDR3 is TGTGCCAGCAGTTCCCCCGGCGGGGGGGAAAACTATGGCTACACCTTC.

This chain's CDR3 is CASSISLGSGGVGETQYF. CDR3 bases: TGTGCCAGTAGTATTAGCCTGGGTAGCGGTGGGGTCGGGGAGACCCAGTACTTC. The chain joins TRBV19 to TRBJ2-5; possible D gene TRBD2, 6 bases. Germline V CDR1 and CDR2: LNHDA, SQIVND (reference sequence). With 3 bases removed from V and 5 bases from J, the gap between germline ends came to 25 bases. This CDR3 contains 18 residues.

The chain joins TRBV10-3 to TRBJ1-2, with TRBD1 matching 8 bases. Trimming took 2 bases from V and 2 from J; bases not matched to a gene: 1. Germline CDR1 is ENHRY and CDR2 is SYGVKD. CDR3 size: 14 residues. Written as DNA, the CDR3 is TGTGCCATCAGTGAGCCAGGGGGCAACTATGGCTACACCTTC. Protein product: CAISEPGGNYGYTF.

The chain carries TRBV7-9 and TRBJ1-1; no firm D call. Germline V gene lookup returns CDR1 SEHNR and CDR2 FQNEAQ (reference sequence). Trimming removed 2 bases from V and 1 base from J, with 5 bases in between. This CDR3 contains 13 residues. Written as DNA, the CDR3 is TGTGCCAGCAGCTTACCCTCGAACACTGAAGCTTTCTTT. Residues: CASSLPSNTEAFF.

The chain uses TRBV30 and TRBJ1-5, with TRBD1 identical over 7 bases. This CDR3 spans 14 amino acids. The V gene end was trimmed by 8 bases and the J gene end by 9 bases; junction bases not matched to a gene: 16. CDR1 is GTSNPN, CDR2 SVGIG, per germline (reference sequence). As DNA, the CDR3 is TGTGCCGCAGGCAAGACAGGGACCACGCGGCCCCAGCATTTT. Translating it yields CAAGKTGTTRPQHF.

This clone was detected only once. The same CDR3 is also encoded by other DNA sequences in this sample. This chain connects TRBV5-1 to TRBJ2-7; tentatively, D is TRBD1 (5 bases). CDR1 is SGHRS, CDR2 YFSETQ, per germline. V lost 6 bases, J lost 2 bases, and 18 bases lay in between. This CDR3 is built from 15 residues. CDR3 protein: CASTPEGVTPYEQYF. Here the CDR3 DNA reads TGCGCCAGCACCCCTGAAGGGGTCACTCCCTACGAGCAGTACTTC.